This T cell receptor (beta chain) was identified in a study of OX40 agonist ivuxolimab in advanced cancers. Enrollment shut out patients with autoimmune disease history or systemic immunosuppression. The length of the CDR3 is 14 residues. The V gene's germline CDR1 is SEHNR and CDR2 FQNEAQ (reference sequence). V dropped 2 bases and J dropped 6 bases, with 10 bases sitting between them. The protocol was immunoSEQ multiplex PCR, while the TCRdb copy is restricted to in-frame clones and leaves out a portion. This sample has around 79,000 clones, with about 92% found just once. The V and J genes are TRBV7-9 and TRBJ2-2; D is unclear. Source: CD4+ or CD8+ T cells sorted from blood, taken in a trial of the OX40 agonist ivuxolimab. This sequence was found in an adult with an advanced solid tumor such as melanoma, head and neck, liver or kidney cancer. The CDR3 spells CASSLPVFAGELFF. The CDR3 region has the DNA TGTGCCAGCAGCTTACCGGTCTTTGCCGGGGAGCTGTTTTTT.